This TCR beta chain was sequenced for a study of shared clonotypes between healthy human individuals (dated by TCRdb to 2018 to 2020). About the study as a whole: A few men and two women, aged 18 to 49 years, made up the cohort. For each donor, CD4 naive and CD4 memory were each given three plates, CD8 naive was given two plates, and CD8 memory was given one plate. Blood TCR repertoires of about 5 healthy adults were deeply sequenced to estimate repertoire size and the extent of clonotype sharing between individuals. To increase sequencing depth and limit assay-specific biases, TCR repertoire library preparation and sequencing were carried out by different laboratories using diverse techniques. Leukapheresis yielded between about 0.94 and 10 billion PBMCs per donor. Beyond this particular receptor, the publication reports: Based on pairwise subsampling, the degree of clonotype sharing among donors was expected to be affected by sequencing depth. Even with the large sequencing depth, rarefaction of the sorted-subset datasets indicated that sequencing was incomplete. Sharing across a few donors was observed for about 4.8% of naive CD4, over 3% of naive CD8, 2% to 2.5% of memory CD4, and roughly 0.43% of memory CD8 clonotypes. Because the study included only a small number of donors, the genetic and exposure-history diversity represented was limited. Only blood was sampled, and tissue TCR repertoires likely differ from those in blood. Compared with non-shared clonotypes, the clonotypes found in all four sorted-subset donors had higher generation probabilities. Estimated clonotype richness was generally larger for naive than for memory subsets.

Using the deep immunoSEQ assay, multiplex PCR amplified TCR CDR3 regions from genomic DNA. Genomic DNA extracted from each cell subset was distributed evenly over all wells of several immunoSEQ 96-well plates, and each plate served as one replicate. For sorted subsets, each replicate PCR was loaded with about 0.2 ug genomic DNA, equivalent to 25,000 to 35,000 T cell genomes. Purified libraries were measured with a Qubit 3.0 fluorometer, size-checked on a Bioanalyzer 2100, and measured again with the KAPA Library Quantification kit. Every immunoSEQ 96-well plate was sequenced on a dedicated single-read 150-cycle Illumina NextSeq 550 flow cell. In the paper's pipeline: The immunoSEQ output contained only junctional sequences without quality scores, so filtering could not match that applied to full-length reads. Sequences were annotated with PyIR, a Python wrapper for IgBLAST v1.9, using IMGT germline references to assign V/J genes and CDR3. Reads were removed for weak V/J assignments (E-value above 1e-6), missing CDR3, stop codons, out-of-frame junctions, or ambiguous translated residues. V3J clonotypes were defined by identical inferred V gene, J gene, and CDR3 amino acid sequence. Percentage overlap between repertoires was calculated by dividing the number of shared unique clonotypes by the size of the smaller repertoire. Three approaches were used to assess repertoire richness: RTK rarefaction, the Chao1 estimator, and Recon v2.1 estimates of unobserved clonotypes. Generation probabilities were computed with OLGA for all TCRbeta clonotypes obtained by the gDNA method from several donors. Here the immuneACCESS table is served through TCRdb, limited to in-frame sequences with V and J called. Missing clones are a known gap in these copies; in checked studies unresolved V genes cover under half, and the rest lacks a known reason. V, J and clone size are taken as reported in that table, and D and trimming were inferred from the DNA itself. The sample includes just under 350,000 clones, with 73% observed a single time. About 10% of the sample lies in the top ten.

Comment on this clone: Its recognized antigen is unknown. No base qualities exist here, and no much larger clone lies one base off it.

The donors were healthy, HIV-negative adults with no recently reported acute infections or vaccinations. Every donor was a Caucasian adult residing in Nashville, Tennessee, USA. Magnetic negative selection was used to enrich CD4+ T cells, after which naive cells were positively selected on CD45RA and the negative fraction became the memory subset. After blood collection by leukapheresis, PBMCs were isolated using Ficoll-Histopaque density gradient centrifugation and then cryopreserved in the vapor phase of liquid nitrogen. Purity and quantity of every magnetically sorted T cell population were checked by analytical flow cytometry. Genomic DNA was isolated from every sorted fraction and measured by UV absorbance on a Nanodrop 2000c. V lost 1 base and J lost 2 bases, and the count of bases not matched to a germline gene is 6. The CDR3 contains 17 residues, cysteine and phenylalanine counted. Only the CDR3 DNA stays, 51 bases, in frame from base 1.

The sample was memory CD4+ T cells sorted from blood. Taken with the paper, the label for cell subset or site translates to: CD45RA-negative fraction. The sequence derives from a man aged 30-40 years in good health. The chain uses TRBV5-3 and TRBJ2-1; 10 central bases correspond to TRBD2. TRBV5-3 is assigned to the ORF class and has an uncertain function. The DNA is TGTGCCAGAAGCTTGTTGTCTAGCGGGAGCCCCTACAATGAGCAGTTCTTC. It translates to CARSLLSSGSPYNEQFF.